Listed here is a single T cell receptor beta chain. Its antigen is unidentified. This CDR3 spans 13 amino acids. Trimming cost V 0 bases and J 5 bases, with 11 bases left between them. The germline CDR1 and CDR2 sequences are SQVTM and ANQGSEA. Treatment: approximately 18 received Ad26.COV2.S at low or high dose, single or two shots; 5 received placebo; per-sample allocation not given. Day 63 following the first vaccine or placebo injection was when the samples were taken. Some clones are missing from TCRdb's copy, which holds only in-frame ones; the method was immunoSEQ multiplex PCR. The sample contains 400,000 to 450,000 clones, about 90% of which appear only once. The data originate from a study of Ad26.COV2.S vaccination and SARS-CoV-2 variants. Study-wide results and limits: From the TCR breadth and depth analyses, total T cell responses may have been underestimated. Placebo recipients had lower spike-specific TCR breadth than vaccine recipients.

The material was peripheral blood, obtained in a trial of Ad26.COV2.S vaccine versus placebo. This chain links TRBV29-1 with TRBJ2-7, with a weak D call TRBD1 (6 bases). This TCR was sampled from a person between 18 and 60 years old who received the Ad26.COV2.S COVID-19 vaccine or a placebo. CDR3 bases: TGCAGCGTTGAAGATCATAGGACAGACGAGCAGTACTTC. This codes for CSVEDHRTDEQYF.